This T cell receptor beta chain was documented in a study of CD4+ T cells in melanoma. General observations from the study: CD8+ T cell, macrophage and B cell function reportedly correlated with neoantigen-specific CD4+ T cells. Diverse differentiation states were reported for melanoma neoantigen-specific CD4+ T cells.

Repertoires were generated with immunoSEQ multiplex PCR, while TCRdb's copy carries only in-frame clones and drops some. Here the sample spans about 10,000 clones, roughly 60% being singletons. With respect to this clone: Its antigen is as yet unknown.

The CDR3 consists of 14 residues. V was clipped by 10 bases and J by 0 bases, with 16 bases between them. Germline lookup yields CDR1 LNHDA and CDR2 SQIVND (reference sequence). This sequence was found in a human donor with melanoma. Sequenced: cells from a culture (not recorded whether cultured in vitro). V gene TRBV19 combines with J gene TRBJ2-7; D remains unclear. DNA of the CDR3: TGTGCCACATCAGCAGGATTTTCCTCCTACGAGCAGTACTTC. It translates to CATSAGFSSYEQYF.